The clone carrying this TCR beta chain came up a few times. Its antigen is undetermined. 5'RACE template switching generated TCR cDNA, adding a universal primer site and UMIs. TCRdb passed the 5' RACE reads through MiXCR, listing each CDR3 protein once. The sample holds 510,000 or so distinct CDR3 sequences, 15% to 20% seen once. This specimen comes from a study of T cells after yellow fever vaccination. Trimming removed 3 bases at V and 5 bases at J, with 9 bases between. The CDR3 runs to 13 residues. Germline V gene data show CDR1 as SGHTA and CDR2 as FQGNSA. Regarding the study as a whole: Clonotypes appearing in both CD4 and CD8 compartments existed, and their share was small. Researchers cautioned that FACS-sorted repertoires could harbor abundant clonotypes contaminating from the bulk population.

Here the sequenced sample was PBMCs, taken 15 days after the yellow fever booster vaccination. This clonotype was sampled from a man aged 25 to 40 who received the YFV17D yellow fever vaccine. J is TRBJ2-3 and V is TRBV7-2; D remains unclear. CDR3 coding DNA: TGTGCCAGCAGCTTCTCGGGTCTAGATACGCAGTATTTT. Translating it yields CASSFSGLDTQYF.